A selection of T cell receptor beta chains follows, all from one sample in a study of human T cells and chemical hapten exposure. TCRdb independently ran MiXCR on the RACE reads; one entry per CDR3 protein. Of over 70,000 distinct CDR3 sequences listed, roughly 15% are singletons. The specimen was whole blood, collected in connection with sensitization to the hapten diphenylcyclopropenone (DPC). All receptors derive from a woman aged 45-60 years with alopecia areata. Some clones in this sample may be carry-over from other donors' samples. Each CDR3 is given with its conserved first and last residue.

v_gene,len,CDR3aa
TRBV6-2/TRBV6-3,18,CASSPLWGKGGNTGELFF
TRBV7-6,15,CASSLDLGLTYEQFF
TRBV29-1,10,CSVRDRHYTF
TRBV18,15,CASSPRAGANYGYTF
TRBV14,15,CASSQDPASAYEQYF
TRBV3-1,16,CASSLRTSGITGELFF
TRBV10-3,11,CATHSSYEQYF
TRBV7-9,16,CASRTEIKREQETQYF
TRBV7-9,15,CASSRAGANTGELFF
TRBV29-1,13,CSVDSRKGQPQHF
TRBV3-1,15,CASSLGSVGTDTQYF
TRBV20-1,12,CSAYRVGETQYF
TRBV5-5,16,CASSGKGARVPDTQYF
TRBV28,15,CASSFYGGGNYEQYF
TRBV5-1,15,CASSLQGAVSETQYF
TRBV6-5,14,CASTRRGNTGELFF
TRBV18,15,CASSQPGQTTDTQYF
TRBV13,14,CASSPGLNSYEQYF
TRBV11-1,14,CASTRDGGTYEQYF
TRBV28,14,CASGGGAKNTEAFF
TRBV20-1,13,CSARGQGGYEQYF
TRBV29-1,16,CSVDMGGRGYNTEAFF
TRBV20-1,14,CSAREAGGVDTQYF
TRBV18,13,CASSTDSRNEQFF
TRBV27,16,CASRSAFPGRNYEQYF
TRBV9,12,CASSAAVGELFF
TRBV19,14,CASRATRSPYEQYF
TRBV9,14,CASSAPGQGYGYTF
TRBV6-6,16,CASSLGGLGPTYEQYF
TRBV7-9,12,CASSRGEYEQYF
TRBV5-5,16,CASGRAGVGLYNEQFF
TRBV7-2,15,CASSLAGLADNEQFF
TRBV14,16,CASSQVRPGAADTQYF
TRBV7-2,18,CASSLELAGDVVTDTQYF
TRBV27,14,CASSLYKEPREQFF
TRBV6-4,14,CASSANRGDTEAFF
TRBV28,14,CASEEGPGTDTQYF
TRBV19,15,CARIRPLSGANVLTF
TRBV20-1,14,CSARTPGGGETQYF
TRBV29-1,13,CSVSTSGRSEQFF
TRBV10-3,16,CAISEVPTGGSTEAFF
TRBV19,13,CASSDVVGTEAFF
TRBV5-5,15,CASSLVDRGRSEQYF
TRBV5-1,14,CASSSTGTHNEQFF
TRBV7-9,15,CASSLRRGSIETQYF
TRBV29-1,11,CSVVSATEAFF
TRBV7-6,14,CASSRSTGGETQYF
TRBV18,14,CASSPDEQHYEQYF
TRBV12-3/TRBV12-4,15,CASSRTSGSIHTQYF
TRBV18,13,CASSRANTGELFF
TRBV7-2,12,CASTFREGAGTF
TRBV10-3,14,CASRRGDSGNTIYF